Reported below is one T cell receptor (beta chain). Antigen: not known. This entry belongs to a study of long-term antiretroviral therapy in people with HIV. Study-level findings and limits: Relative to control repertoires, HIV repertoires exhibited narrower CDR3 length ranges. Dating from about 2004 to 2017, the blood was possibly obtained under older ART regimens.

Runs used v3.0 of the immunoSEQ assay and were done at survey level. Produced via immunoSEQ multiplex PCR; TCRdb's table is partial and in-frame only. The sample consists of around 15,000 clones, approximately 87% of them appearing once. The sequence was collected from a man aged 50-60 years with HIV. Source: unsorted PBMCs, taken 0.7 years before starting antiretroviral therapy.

This CDR3 reads CASSLTSYRDTQYF. Here the CDR3 DNA reads TGTGCCAGCAGCTTAACGAGTTACAGAGATACGCAGTATTTT. The chain couples TRBV7-3 to TRBJ2-3; D is unclear. Germline loops: CDR1 SGHTA, CDR2 FQGTGA. Deletions cut 0 bases from V and 5 bases from J, with 9 bases between. The CDR3 sequence is 14 residues long.